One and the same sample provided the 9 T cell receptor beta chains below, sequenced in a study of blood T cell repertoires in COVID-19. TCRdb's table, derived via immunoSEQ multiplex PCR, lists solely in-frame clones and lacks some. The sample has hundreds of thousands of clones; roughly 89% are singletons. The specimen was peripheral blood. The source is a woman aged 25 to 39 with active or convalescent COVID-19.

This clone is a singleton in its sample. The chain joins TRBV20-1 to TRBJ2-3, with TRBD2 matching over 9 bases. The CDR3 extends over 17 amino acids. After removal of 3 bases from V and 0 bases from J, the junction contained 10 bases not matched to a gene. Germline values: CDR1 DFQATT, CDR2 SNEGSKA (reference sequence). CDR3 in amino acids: CSASSVHSGGSTDTQYF. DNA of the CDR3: TGCAGTGCTAGTTCGGTGCATAGCGGGGGAAGCACAGATACGCAGTATTTT.

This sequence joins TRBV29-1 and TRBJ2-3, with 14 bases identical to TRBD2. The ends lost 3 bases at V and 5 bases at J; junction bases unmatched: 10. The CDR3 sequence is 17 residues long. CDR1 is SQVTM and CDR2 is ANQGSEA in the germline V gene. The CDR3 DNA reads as TGCAGCGTTGACGGGACTAGCGGGAGACGAGGGGGAGATACGCAGTATTTT. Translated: CSVDGTSGRRGGDTQYF.

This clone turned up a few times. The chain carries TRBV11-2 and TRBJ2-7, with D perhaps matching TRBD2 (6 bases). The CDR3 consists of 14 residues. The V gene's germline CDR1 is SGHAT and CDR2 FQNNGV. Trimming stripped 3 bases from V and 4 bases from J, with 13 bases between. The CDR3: CASSFGLAYYEQYF. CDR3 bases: TGTGCCAGCAGCTTCGGGCTAGCGTATTACGAGCAGTACTTC.

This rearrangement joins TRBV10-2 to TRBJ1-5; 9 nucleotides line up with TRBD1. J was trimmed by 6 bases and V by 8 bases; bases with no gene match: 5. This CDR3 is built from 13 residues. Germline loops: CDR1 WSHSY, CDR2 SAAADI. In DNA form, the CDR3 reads TGCGCCAGCCGAGGACAGGGGTTTCAGCCCCAGCATTTT. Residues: CASRGQGFQPQHF.

CDR3 residues: CSVARNNEKLFF. CDR3 DNA: TGCAGCGTTGCCAGAAATAATGAAAAACTGTTTTTT. V gene TRBV29-1 combines with J gene TRBJ1-4; D call uncertain. Trimming left V 4 bases short and J 4 bases short, with 7 bases between. Germline CDR1 SQVTM, CDR2 ANQGSEA. The length of the CDR3 is 12 residues.

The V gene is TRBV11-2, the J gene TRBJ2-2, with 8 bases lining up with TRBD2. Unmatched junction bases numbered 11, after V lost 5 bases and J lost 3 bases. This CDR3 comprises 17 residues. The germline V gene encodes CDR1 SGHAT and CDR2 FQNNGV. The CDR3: CASSQIGRAGDTGELFF. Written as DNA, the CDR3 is TGTGCCAGCAGCCAGATCGGGAGGGCCGGGGACACCGGGGAGCTGTTTTTT.

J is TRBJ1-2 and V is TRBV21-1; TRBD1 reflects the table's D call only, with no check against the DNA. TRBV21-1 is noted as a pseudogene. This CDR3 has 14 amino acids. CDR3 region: CASGTGDHNYGYTF. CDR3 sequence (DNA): TGTGCCAGTGGGACAGGGGACCACAACTATGGCTACACCTTC.

CDR3 in DNA: TGTGCCAGCAGTCTAGCCCCTAGCGGGGGGTACCAAGAGACCCAGTACTTC. It is translated as CASSLAPSGGYQETQYF. The J gene is TRBJ2-5, the V gene TRBV7-7; 11 bases line up with TRBD2. This CDR3 contains 17 residues. With 6 bases clipped from V and 0 bases from J, the junction kept 9 bases outside the gene matches. Germline assignment: CDR1 SSHAT and CDR2 FNYEAQ (reference sequence).

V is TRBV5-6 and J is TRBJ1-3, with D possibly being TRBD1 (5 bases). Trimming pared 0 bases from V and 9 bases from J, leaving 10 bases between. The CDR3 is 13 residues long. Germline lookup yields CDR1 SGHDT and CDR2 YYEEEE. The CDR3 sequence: CASSLAGDGTIYF. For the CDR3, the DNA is TGTGCCAGCAGCTTGGCGGGGGATGGCACCATATATTTT.